This TCR beta chain was identified in a study of T cell changes during pregnancy in multiple sclerosis. Measured with immunoSEQ multiplex PCR; TCRdb has only the in-frame clones, and not every one. The sample contains tens of thousands of clones, 85% to 95% of which appear only once. V was pared by 3 bases and J by 16 bases, with 0 bases of the junction left unmatched. Germline assignment: CDR1 SEHNR and CDR2 FQNEAQ (reference sequence). The CDR3 sequence is 11 residues long. The chain recombines TRBV7-9 with TRBJ1-6, with 10 nucleotides matching TRBD1. Source: CD8+ T cells from peripheral blood mononuclear cells, taken in the third trimester of pregnancy. The clonotype originates from a female donor in good health, enrolled as a control in a pregnancy study. The CDR3 DNA follows: TGTGCCAGCAGCTTGGGACAGGGGCTCCACTTT. Translation: CASSLGQGLHF.